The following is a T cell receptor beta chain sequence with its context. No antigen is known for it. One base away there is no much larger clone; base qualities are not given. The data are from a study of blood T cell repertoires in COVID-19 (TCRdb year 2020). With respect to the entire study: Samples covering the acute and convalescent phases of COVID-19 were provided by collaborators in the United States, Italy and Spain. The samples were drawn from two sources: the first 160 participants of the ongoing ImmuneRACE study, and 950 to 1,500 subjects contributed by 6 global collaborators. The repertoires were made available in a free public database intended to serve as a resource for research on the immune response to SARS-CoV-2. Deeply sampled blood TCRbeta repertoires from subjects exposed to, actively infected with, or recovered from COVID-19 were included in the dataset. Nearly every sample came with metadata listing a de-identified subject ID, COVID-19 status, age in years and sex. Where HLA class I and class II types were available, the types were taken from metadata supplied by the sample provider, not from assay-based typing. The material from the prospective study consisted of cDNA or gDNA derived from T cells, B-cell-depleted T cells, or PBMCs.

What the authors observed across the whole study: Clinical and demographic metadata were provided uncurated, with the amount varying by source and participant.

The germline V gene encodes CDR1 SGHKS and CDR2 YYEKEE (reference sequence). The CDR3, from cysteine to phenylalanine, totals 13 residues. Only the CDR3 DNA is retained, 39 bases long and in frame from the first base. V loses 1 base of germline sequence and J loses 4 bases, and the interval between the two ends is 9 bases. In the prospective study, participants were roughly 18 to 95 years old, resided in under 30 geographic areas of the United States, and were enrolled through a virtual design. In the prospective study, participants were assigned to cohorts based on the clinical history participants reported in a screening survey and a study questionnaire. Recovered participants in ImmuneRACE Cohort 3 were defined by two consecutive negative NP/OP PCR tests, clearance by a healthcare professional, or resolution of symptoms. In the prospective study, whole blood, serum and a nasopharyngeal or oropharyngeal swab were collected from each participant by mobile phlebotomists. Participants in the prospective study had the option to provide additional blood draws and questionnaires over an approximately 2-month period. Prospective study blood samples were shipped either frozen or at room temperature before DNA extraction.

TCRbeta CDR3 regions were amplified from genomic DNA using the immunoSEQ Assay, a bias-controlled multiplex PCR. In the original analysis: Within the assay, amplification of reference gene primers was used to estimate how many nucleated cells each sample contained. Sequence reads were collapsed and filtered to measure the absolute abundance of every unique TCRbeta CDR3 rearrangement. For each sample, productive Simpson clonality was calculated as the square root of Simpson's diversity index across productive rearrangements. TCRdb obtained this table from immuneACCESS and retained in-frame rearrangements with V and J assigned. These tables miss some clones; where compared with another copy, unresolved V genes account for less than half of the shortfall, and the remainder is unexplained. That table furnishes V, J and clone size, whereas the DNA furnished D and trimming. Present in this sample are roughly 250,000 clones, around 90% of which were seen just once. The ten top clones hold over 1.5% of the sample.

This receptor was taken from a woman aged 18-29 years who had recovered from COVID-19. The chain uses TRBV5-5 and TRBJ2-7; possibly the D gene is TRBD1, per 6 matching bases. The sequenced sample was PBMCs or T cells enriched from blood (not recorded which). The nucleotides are TGTGCCAGCAGCTTGACAGGGTGGTACGAGCAGTACTTC. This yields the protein CASSLTGWYEQYF.